These T cell receptor beta chains were read from a single sample in a study of T cell repertoires in cytomegalovirus infection. Which antigens these TCRs recognize remains unknown. MiXCR, applied by TCRdb to the reads, yields one record per CDR3 protein. The sample shows some 900,000 distinct CDR3 sequences, approximately 32% of them seen only once. Sample: cultured CD8+ T cells from PBMCs, taken from culture after CMV antigen stimulation. These receptor sequences come from a human donor in good health (CMV status not recorded). Some clones in this sample may be carry-over from other donors' samples. The CDR3 runs from the conserved cysteine through the conserved F or W. The D gene is left open where the match is weak.

V gene	D gene	J gene	CDR3 length	CDR3 protein
TRBV4-1	.	TRBJ1-6	16	CASSQALQVGNSPLHF
TRBV29-1	.	TRBJ2-2	15	CSVEGRGGNTGELFF
TRBV29-1	.	TRBJ1-4	14	CSVEDRGSNEKLFF
TRBV4-1	TRBD2	TRBJ2-1	17	CASSQDTGLAAHNEQFF
TRBV6-1	TRBD1	TRBJ1-1	16	CASSHRQGLMNTEAFF
TRBV4-1	.	TRBJ1-4	13	CASSPRTGEKLFF
TRBV6-1	TRBD2	TRBJ2-3	17	CASSEGAPSGNTDTQYF
TRBV29-1	TRBD1	TRBJ2-1	14	CSVEGARGRNEQFF
TRBV18	.	TRBJ2-1	17	CASSPFSGYNSYNEQFF
TRBV7-9	TRBD2	TRBJ2-2	16	CASSPPGGEGTGELFF
TRBV12-3/TRBV12-4	TRBD2	TRBJ2-5	14	CASSGLSGKETQYF
TRBV6-2/TRBV6-3	.	TRBJ2-5	15	CASLQYRGSQETQYF
TRBV7-2	.	TRBJ1-6	15	CASRKGISKNSPLHF
TRBV7-9	.	TRBJ1-1	15	CASSLVIMKNTEAFF
TRBV29-1	.	TRBJ1-2	16	CSVEDLRGGSDYGYTF
TRBV2	.	TRBJ2-3	16	CASSSILGYITDTQYF
TRBV12-3/TRBV12-4	TRBD2	TRBJ2-5	16	CASSLLSGGSQETQYF
TRBV9	.	TRBJ2-2	14	CASADLGYTGELFF
TRBV5-4	.	TRBJ2-3	14	CASSSGISTDTQYF
TRBV20-1	TRBD1	TRBJ1-5	15	CSARDQGVIFQPQHF
TRBV12-3/TRBV12-4	.	TRBJ1-6	9	CASASPLHF
TRBV6-5	.	TRBJ2-2	15	CASSYSGLNTGELFF
TRBV2	.	TRBJ1-2	15	CASSEARGSVHGYTF
TRBV19	TRBD1	TRBJ1-1	13	CTSRQGARTEAFF
TRBV12-3/TRBV12-4	.	TRBJ2-3	12	CASSWTVDTQYF
TRBV7-6	TRBD1	TRBJ2-7	16	CASSLEPGQGPYEQYF
TRBV4-3	.	TRBJ1-1	13	CASSQAQGDEAFF
TRBV7-8	TRBD1	TRBJ1-1	16	CASSLVGQGAVTEAFF
TRBV6-6	TRBD1	TRBJ1-1	16	CASSYQGTGFSPEAFF
TRBV27	TRBD2	TRBJ2-7	16	CASSLKGLAGGYEQYF
TRBV27	.	TRBJ1-4	13	CALDGPTNEKLFF
TRBV27	.	TRBJ1-1	13	CASSLTAGGEAFF
TRBV6-6	.	TRBJ2-1	16	CASTREQALLLNEQFF
TRBV9	.	TRBJ1-2	12	CASSYAGVGYTF
TRBV27	TRBD1	TRBJ1-5	14	CASSIQGADQPQHF
TRBV7-9	.	TRBJ1-2	15	CASSFLEGSNYGYTF
TRBV12-3/TRBV12-4	.	TRBJ1-2	13	CASREGSGHGYTF
TRBV6-5	.	TRBJ2-1	19	CASSYSARGPKFSYNEQFF
TRBV7-9	TRBD1	TRBJ1-2	15	CASSLGTGGALGYTF
TRBV27	.	TRBJ1-4	14	CASSHLRADEKLFF
TRBV7-2	.	TRBJ2-1	17	CASSHSTGTLVYNEQFF
TRBV6-2/TRBV6-3	.	TRBJ1-1	17	CASSYSQGDGMNTEAFF
TRBV6-8	.	TRBJ1-5	12	CASSYEGGLQHF
TRBV6-2/TRBV6-3	TRBD1	TRBJ1-5	14	CASRPGQGSQPQHF
TRBV24-1	.	TRBJ2-2	12	CATRRPTGELFF
TRBV6-1	TRBD2	TRBJ2-4	14	CASSGGGGKNIQYF
TRBV11-3	TRBD2	TRBJ2-3	15	CASSVEAGGQDTQYF
TRBV7-6	.	TRBJ1-3	12	CATKGPGNTIYF
TRBV12-3/TRBV12-4	.	TRBJ1-1	13	CASSLWAGTEAFF
TRBV7-2	TRBD2	TRBJ2-3	14	CASSTRGGPDTQYF
TRBV14	TRBD1	TRBJ1-2	13	CASSQGQYYGYTF
TRBV15	TRBD1	TRBJ1-1	14	CATSRDGDSAEAFF
TRBV20-1	TRBD2	TRBJ2-7	12	CSASGGAHEQYF